The entry below describes one T cell receptor (beta chain). The data were obtained in a study of preoperative IRX-2 immunotherapy in early breast cancer. Treatment specified: preoperative locoregional IRX-2 cytokine immunotherapy. Preoperative locoregional IRX-2 cytokine immunotherapy was tested in the phase Ib source study. Only in-frame clones appear in the TCRdb table, and some are missing; sequencing was by immunoSEQ multiplex PCR. Of 35,000 to 45,000 clones in the sample, 65% to 90% were seen once. Sequenced material: lymph node tissue, taken after IRX-2 immunotherapy. This sequence was found in a human donor with breast cancer.

Here the CDR3 DNA reads TGTGCCAGCAGCTCGGGGGGTGGCCCAGATACGCAGTATTTT. As protein: CASSSGGGPDTQYF. The chain carries TRBV28 and TRBJ2-3; 7 bases line up with TRBD2. The germline V gene has CDR1 MDHEN and CDR2 SYDVKM. V gave up 6 bases and J gave up 4 bases; unmatched junction bases: 7. This CDR3 is 14 amino acids long.